This T cell receptor beta chain appears in the sequencing data of a study of blood T cell repertoires in COVID-19. Deletions cut 0 bases from V and 5 bases from J, with 8 bases between. The CDR3 consists of 14 residues. CDR1 is LNHNV, CDR2 YYDKDF, per germline (reference sequence). Method: immunoSEQ multiplex PCR; TCRdb's copy keeps in-frame clones and lacks some. The data contain about 220,000 clones, approximately 83% of them singletons. The chain uses TRBV15 and TRBJ2-1; D gene unclear. The receptor comes from a woman in her fifties or sixties who had recovered from COVID-19. Sequencing was done on a sample of PBMCs or T cells enriched from blood (not recorded which). The CDR3 loop is CATSRDLVHNEQFF. The DNA for the CDR3 is TGTGCCACCAGCAGAGATCTTGTCCACAATGAGCAGTTCTTC.